Following are 21 T cell receptor beta chains from one sample sequenced in a study of blood T cell repertoires in COVID-19 (TCRdb year 2020). The receptor library was made with the immunoSEQ multiplex PCR assay. Entries here come from immuneACCESS through TCRdb and include only in-frame sequences with V and J called. Some clones fail to appear in such tables; in the studies checked, an unresolved V gene covers under half of the shortfall, and the cause of the remainder is unknown. The sample yields around 190,000 clones; about 90% were counted once. The ten largest make up roughly 9% of the sample. The sample was PBMCs or T cells enriched from blood (not recorded which). These TCRs come from a woman between 18 and 30 years old who had recovered from COVID-19.

This chain connects TRBV30 to TRBJ1-1; 7 positions agree with TRBD1. The CDR3 spans 15 residues. Looked up from germline, CDR1 is GTSNPN and CDR2 is SVGIG (reference sequence). V gave up 3 bases and J gave up 0 bases; unmatched junction bases: 7. Here the CDR3 reads CAWREPGQMNTEAFF. The CDR3 bases are TGTGCCTGGAGGGAACCGGGACAGATGAACACTGAAGCTTTCTTT.

The V gene is TRBV28, the J gene TRBJ2-6; 8 bases line up with TRBD1. CDR3 length equals 16 residues. Looked up from germline, CDR1 is MDHEN and CDR2 is SYDVKM. The V and J ends lost 8 bases and 2 bases, in that order; junction bases with no gene match: 8. The CDR3: CASGKQGVAGANVLTF. Here the CDR3 DNA reads TGTGCCAGCGGCAAACAGGGGGTCGCTGGGGCCAACGTCCTGACTTTC. The variable domain in full, with the rest retrieved from reference TRBV28 and TRBJ2-6, is DVKVTQSSRYLVKRTGEKVFLECVQDMDHENMFWYRQDPGLGLRLIYFSYDVKMKEKGDIPEGYSVSREKKERFSLILESASTNQTSMYLCASGKQGVAGANVLTFGAGSRLTVL.

The rearrangement joins TRBV7-3 to TRBJ2-1, with a possible D match to TRBD1 (5 bases). Germline V gene sequence: CDR1 SGHTA, CDR2 FQGTGA. The CDR3 has 15 residues. Trimming took off 6 bases at V and 5 bases at J, with 17 bases between the two ends. DNA for the CDR3: TGTGCCAGCAGGCCGGGCGGCAGGGTGGACAATGAGCAGTTCTTC. Translated: CASRPGGRVDNEQFF.

This chain connects TRBV7-6 to TRBJ2-1, with 8 nucleotides matching TRBD2. This CDR3 is 15 amino acids long. After removal of 5 bases from V and 9 bases from J, the junction contained 12 bases not matched to a gene. Germline CDR1 SGHVS, CDR2 FNYEAQ. In DNA, the CDR3 is TGTGCCAGCAGCCACCCCCTCGGGAGGGAGGCTGAGCAGTTCTTC. Its translation is CASSHPLGREAEQFF.

The rearrangement uses TRBV4-1 and TRBJ2-3; D is unresolved. The V gene lost 0 bases and the J gene lost 2 bases, with 6 bases spanning the gap. CDR1 and CDR2 (germline): MGHRA, YSYEKL. The CDR3 loop spans 14 amino acids. CDR3 region: CASSQDQNTDTQYF. The CDR3 bases are TGCGCCAGCAGCCAAGATCAGAACACAGATACGCAGTATTTT.

CDR3 sequence reads: CASSQEPSGVAGGDNEQFF. The CDR3 coding sequence is TGCGCCAGCAGCCAAGAGCCTTCCGGGGTAGCGGGAGGAGATAATGAGCAGTTCTTC. This rearrangement joins TRBV4-1 to TRBJ2-1, with 10 positions matching TRBD2. V gave up 0 bases and J gave up 7 bases; unmatched junction bases: 15. The CDR3 extends over 19 amino acids. Looked up from germline, CDR1 is MGHRA and CDR2 is YSYEKL.

The chain carries TRBV19 and TRBJ2-7; D is unclear. V was cut by 2 bases and J by 3 bases, with 8 bases left in between. Germline-derived CDR1 and CDR2 are LNHDA and SQIVND (reference sequence). This CDR3 has 13 amino acids. The chain's CDR3 is CASSIPRLYEQYF. In DNA form, the CDR3 reads TGTGCCAGTAGTATACCTAGACTCTACGAGCAGTACTTC.

The chain has TRBV6-4 and TRBJ1-6; no firm D call. V dropped 6 bases and J dropped 7 bases, with 13 bases sitting between them. The germline CDR1 and CDR2 sequences are MRHNA and SNTAGT. The CDR3 is made up of 14 amino acids. CDR3 DNA: TGTGCCAGCAGCGAAAGGGAGGTCAATTCACCCCTCCACTTT. This translates into CASSEREVNSPLHF.

To note about this clone: An end of the junction differs from the germline gene, which may be a read error. This chain uses TRBV14 with TRBJ2-7; D possibly corresponds to TRBD1 (6 bases). The CDR3 has 14 residues. CDR1 and CDR2 from the germline V gene are SGHDN and FVKESK. In DNA form, the CDR3 reads TGTGCCAGCAGCCAAGATAGGCTGGGGGCCGGACGGCACTTC. Its protein product is CASSQDRLGAGRHF.

The rearrangement joins TRBV11-2 to TRBJ2-7, with a tentative D call TRBD1 (6 bases). CDR3 length equals 15 residues. Germline values: CDR1 SGHAT, CDR2 FQNNGV. Trimming pared 0 bases from V and 3 bases from J, leaving 12 bases between. Written as DNA, the CDR3 is TGTGCCAGCAGCTTAGAGGGACACATTAGCTACGAGCAGTACTTC. This sequence encodes CASSLEGHISYEQYF.

This chain joins TRBV29-1 and TRBJ2-5, with a tentative D call TRBD2 (5 bases). Germline V gene sequence: CDR1 SQVTM, CDR2 ANQGSEA. Trimming cost V 2 bases and J 6 bases, with 13 bases left between them. This CDR3 is 13 amino acids long. This CDR3 reads CSVESGIHQTQYF. In DNA form, the CDR3 reads TGCAGCGTTGAATCCGGGATCCACCAGACCCAGTACTTC.

This clone was seen only a few times. The rearrangement uses TRBV2 and TRBJ2-1, with 8 bases aligning to TRBD2. The germline V gene encodes CDR1 SNHLY and CDR2 FYNNEI. The CDR3 contains 16 residues. V dropped 2 bases and J dropped 2; count of bases not matched to a gene: 5. This chain's CDR3 is CASSELLAATYNEQFF. CDR3 sequence (DNA): TGTGCCAGCAGTGAACTACTAGCGGCCACCTACAATGAGCAGTTCTTC.

This sequence joins TRBV12-3 or TRBV12-4 and TRBJ1-1; no clear D. The CDR3 covers 13 residues. V lost 2 bases and J lost 1, with 5 bases in between. CDR3 nucleotide sequence: TGTGCCAGCAGTTTATCGCGGAACACTGAAGCTTTCTTT. Its translation: CASSLSRNTEAFF.

This chain uses TRBV5-1 with TRBJ2-3; the match to TRBD1 covers 7 bases. Per germline, CDR1 SGHRS and CDR2 YFSETQ. This CDR3 is 13 amino acids long. With 4 bases clipped from V and 6 bases from J, the junction kept 5 bases outside the gene matches. The CDR3 DNA sequence: TGCGCCAGCAGCGTTGACAGGGTGGATACGCAGTATTTT. The encoded protein is CASSVDRVDTQYF.

This chain connects TRBV3-1 (or the pseudogene TRBV3-2) to TRBJ1-1, with unresolved D. CDR1 and CDR2 (germline): LGHDT, YNNKEL (reference sequence). Trimming took off 4 bases at V and 0 bases at J, with 12 bases between the two ends. The CDR3 totals 15 residues. The CDR3 region has the DNA TGTGCCAGCAGCCCTGGGGAGGAGATGAACACTGAAGCTTTCTTT. Its translation is CASSPGEEMNTEAFF.

V gene TRBV10-3 combines with J gene TRBJ1-1; 12 bases line up with TRBD1. Looked up from germline, CDR1 is ENHRY and CDR2 is SYGVKD. J gave up 6 bases and V 8 bases, and 7 bases lay outside the gene matches. This CDR3 comprises 14 residues. The CDR3 spells CAIGPGTGGSEAFF. In nucleotides, the CDR3 is TGTGCCATCGGACCCGGGACAGGGGGCTCTGAAGCTTTCTTT.

This sequence joins TRBV24-1 and TRBJ1-2, with D uncertain. V lost 6 bases, J lost 5 bases, and 9 bases lay in between. Per germline, CDR1 KGHDR and CDR2 SFDVKD. CDR3 size: 12 residues. In nucleotides, the CDR3 is TGTGCCACCAGTAAGGGAGGGTATGGCTACACCTTC. It is translated as CATSKGGYGYTF.

V is TRBV6-5 and J is TRBJ2-7, with a weak D call TRBD2 (6 bases). The germline V and J ends were trimmed by 6 bases and 0 bases, with 12 bases remaining between them. This CDR3 is built from 14 residues. Germline CDR1 and CDR2: MNHEY and SVGAGI. For the CDR3, the DNA is TGTGCCAGCAGGCGGGACCCGAGCTCCTACGAGCAGTACTTC. Translated, it gives CASRRDPSSYEQYF.

The chain links TRBV27 to TRBJ1-2; 9 bases align to TRBD1. The CDR3 consists of 17 residues. After removal of 3 bases from V and 0 bases from J, the junction contained 8 bases not matched to a gene. CDR1 and CDR2 (germline): MNHEY, SMNVEV (reference sequence). The CDR3 region is CASSFNRDREANYGYTF. The CDR3 DNA reads as TGTGCCAGCAGTTTTAACCGGGACAGGGAAGCTAACTATGGCTACACCTTC.

The V and J genes are TRBV10-3 and TRBJ1-3; 7 nucleotides match TRBD1. The CDR3 consists of 16 residues. The V segment lost 4 bases and the J segment 4 bases; nucleotides outside the gene matches: 10. Germline lookup yields CDR1 ENHRY and CDR2 SYGVKD. This chain's CDR3 is CAISGPGQNFGNTIYF. CDR3 sequence (DNA): TGTGCCATCAGTGGCCCGGGACAGAATTTCGGAAACACCATATATTTT.

DNA for the CDR3: TGCGCCAGCAGCCAAACCGCGGGAGGAGACGAGCAGTACTTC. Translation: CASSQTAGGDEQYF. The chain has TRBV4-1 and TRBJ2-7; 8 nucleotides agree with TRBD2. After removal of 2 bases from V and 5 bases from J, the junction contained 5 bases not matched to a gene. Germline-derived CDR1 and CDR2 are MGHRA and YSYEKL. The CDR3 is 14 amino acids.